This is a list of T cell receptor beta chains from one sample in a study of CD8 T cells in Susac syndrome. One entry per CDR3 protein results from TCRdb running MiXCR on the immunoSEQ multiplex PCR reads. The table includes around 160,000 distinct CDR3 sequences, roughly 95% detected once. Sequencing input: CD4+ T cells from PBMCs. The receptors were gathered from a human donor with multiple sclerosis. Both conserved end residues are part of each CDR3. Fields, in order: clone size, J gene, D gene, V gene, CDR3 DNA, CDR3 protein. A D gene is named only where the DNA matches it firmly. Only some rows state a clone size, as once, few, many or a class for expanded clones.

size: .; J: TRBJ1-3; D: .; V: TRBV20-1; DNA: TGCAGTGCTAGTAGAGCAGGGAACGGAAACACCATATATTTT; CDR3: CSASRAGNGNTIYF
size: .; J: TRBJ2-4; D: .; V: TRBV10-3; DNA: TGTGCCATCAGTGTGTCAGTGGAGGACATTCAGTACTTC; CDR3: CAISVSVEDIQYF
size: few; J: TRBJ2-1; D: TRBD2; V: TRBV6-1; DNA: TGTGCCAGCAGCGCAGGCGGGACTAGTAGAAATGAGCAGTTCTTC; CDR3: CASSAGGTSRNEQFF
size: .; J: TRBJ1-2; D: .; V: TRBV3-1; DNA: TGTGCCAGCAGCCAAGACGACAGATTTGAGTATGGCTACACCTTC; CDR3: CASSQDDRFEYGYTF
size: .; J: TRBJ2-2; D: .; V: TRBV2; DNA: TGTGCCAGCAGTGGGGGCGAGAGGCCGCCGGAGCTGTTTTTT; CDR3: CASSGGERPPELFF
size: .; J: TRBJ1-1; D: .; V: TRBV20-1; DNA: TGCAGTGCTAGAGACACAAAAGCCGACACTGAAGCTTTCTTT; CDR3: CSARDTKADTEAFF
size: .; J: TRBJ2-7; D: .; V: TRBV7-9; DNA: TGTGCCAGCAGCTTCGAGCAGACCTCCTACGAGCAGTACTTC; CDR3: CASSFEQTSYEQYF
size: .; J: TRBJ2-1; D: .; V: TRBV5-6; DNA: TGTGCCAGCAGCTTGGGGAGGGGGCGCTACAATGAGCAGTTCTTC; CDR3: CASSLGRGRYNEQFF
size: .; J: TRBJ1-2; D: .; V: TRBV20-1; DNA: TGCAGTGCTAGAGAGAGTTATACTTCCGACTATGGCTACACCTTC; CDR3: CSARESYTSDYGYTF
size: once; J: TRBJ2-5; D: .; V: TRBV18; DNA: TGTGCCAGCTCACCTCTCACCCGGACAGAACAAGAGACCCAGTACTTC; CDR3: CASSPLTRTEQETQYF
size: .; J: TRBJ1-2; D: .; V: TRBV15; DNA: TGTGCCACCAGCAGCGTTCTACAGGGCAACTATGGCTACACCTTC; CDR3: CATSSVLQGNYGYTF
size: .; J: TRBJ1-2; D: .; V: TRBV6-1; DNA: TGTGCCGCGAAGGCGGCACAGGGTACTCGCGGATATGGCTACACCTTC; CDR3: CAAKAAQGTRGYGYTF
size: .; J: TRBJ2-1; D: TRBD2; V: TRBV20-1; DNA: TGCAGTGCTAGAGATCCGGTAGCGGGTACCAATGGGAATGAGCAGTTCTTC; CDR3: CSARDPVAGTNGNEQFF
size: .; J: TRBJ2-5; D: .; V: TRBV7-2; DNA: TGTGCCAGCAGCTCGCAACAAAGGGAGACCCAGTACTTC; CDR3: CASSSQQRETQYF
size: .; J: TRBJ1-4; D: .; V: TRBV10-3; DNA: TGTGCCATCAGCGGCGACCGGTCGGGTGAGGAAAAACTGTTTTTT; CDR3: CAISGDRSGEEKLFF
size: .; J: TRBJ2-4; D: .; V: TRBV14; DNA: TGTGCCAGCAGCCGACTGACAGGACTAGCCAAAAACATTCAGTACTTC; CDR3: CASSRLTGLAKNIQYF
size: .; J: TRBJ2-7; D: .; V: TRBV3-1; DNA: TGTGCCAGCAGCCGGGGCCGGGGCGAGCAGTACTTC; CDR3: CASSRGRGEQYF
size: .; J: TRBJ1-2; D: TRBD1; V: TRBV7-9; DNA: TGTGCCAGCAGCCGACGAGGGGGCGACGGCTACACCTTC; CDR3: CASSRRGGDGYTF
size: .; J: TRBJ1-2; D: .; V: TRBV18; DNA: TGTGCCAGCTCCAAAGGCATGGAGAGTGATGGCTACACCTTC; CDR3: CASSKGMESDGYTF
size: .; J: TRBJ2-7; D: TRBD1; V: TRBV27; DNA: TGTGCCAGCAGTTTAATAACTGGGACAGGGGAAAGCTACGAGCAGTACTTC; CDR3: CASSLITGTGESYEQYF
size: .; J: TRBJ2-5; D: .; V: TRBV15; DNA: TGTGCCACCAGCAGAGAATCCAGGGGAGTTGGGACCCAGTACTTC; CDR3: CATSRESRGVGTQYF
size: .; J: TRBJ2-7; D: .; V: TRBV7-2; DNA: TGTGCCAGCAGCTTAAGCGGCCCTTTCTACGAGCAGTACTTC; CDR3: CASSLSGPFYEQYF
size: .; J: TRBJ2-2; D: .; V: TRBV5-1; DNA: TGCGCCAGCAGCTTGGATGGGGCGAACACCGGGGAGCTGTTTTTT; CDR3: CASSLDGANTGELFF
size: .; J: TRBJ2-4; D: .; V: TRBV7-2; DNA: TGTGCCAGCAGCCCCATTCAGATCTCCAGGGAAAACATTCAGTACTTC; CDR3: CASSPIQISRENIQYF
size: .; J: TRBJ1-1; D: TRBD1; V: TRBV18; DNA: TGTGCCAGCTCTCGCGGACAGGGCAACACTGAAGCTTTCTTT; CDR3: CASSRGQGNTEAFF
size: .; J: TRBJ1-4; D: TRBD1; V: TRBV5-1; DNA: TGCGCCAGCAGCAGACTGGGACAGGAAAATGAAAAACTGTTTTTT; CDR3: CASSRLGQENEKLFF
size: .; J: TRBJ1-5; D: .; V: TRBV18; DNA: TGTGCCAGCTCCCTCCGGGACTCGGGGATCGGTCAGCCCCAGCATTTT; CDR3: CASSLRDSGIGQPQHF
size: .; J: TRBJ1-5; D: .; V: TRBV6-5; DNA: TGTGCCAGCAGTTCGTTGGACAGACAGCCCCAGCATTTT; CDR3: CASSSLDRQPQHF
size: .; J: TRBJ2-7; D: .; V: TRBV7-8; DNA: TGTGCCAGCGTCTCAGGCAGCCACTACGAGCAGTACTTC; CDR3: CASVSGSHYEQYF
size: .; J: TRBJ2-5; D: TRBD1; V: TRBV27; DNA: TGTGCCAGCAGTGTGGACAGGTTAGAGACCCAGTACTTC; CDR3: CASSVDRLETQYF
size: .; J: TRBJ2-7; D: .; V: TRBV5-1; DNA: TGCGCCAGCAGCCGGGGACAAACCTACGAGCAGTACTTC; CDR3: CASSRGQTYEQYF
size: .; J: TRBJ1-1; D: .; V: TRBV5-1; DNA: TGCGCCAGCAGCTTGGGGTACGGTACTGAAGCTTTCTTT; CDR3: CASSLGYGTEAFF
size: .; J: TRBJ2-3; D: TRBD2; V: TRBV11-2; DNA: TGTGCCAGCAGCTTAGCGGGAGGGTTCACAGATACGCAGTATTTT; CDR3: CASSLAGGFTDTQYF
size: .; J: TRBJ2-4; D: .; V: TRBV20-1; DNA: TGCAGTGCTAGAGACGACGCAGGACAGACAGAAAACATTCAGTACTTC; CDR3: CSARDDAGQTENIQYF
size: .; J: TRBJ2-7; D: TRBD1; V: TRBV18; DNA: TGTGCCAGCTCACCTGGACAGGGATCCGCTAACGAGCAGTACTTC; CDR3: CASSPGQGSANEQYF
size: .; J: TRBJ2-1; D: TRBD2; V: TRBV16; DNA: TGTGCCAGCAGCCGGGTAGCGGGAGAGAATGAGCAGTTCTTC; CDR3: CASSRVAGENEQFF
size: .; J: TRBJ1-5; D: .; V: TRBV29-1; DNA: TGCAGCGCTTTAGCGTCAGGAAACGATCAGCCCCAGCATTTT; CDR3: CSALASGNDQPQHF
size: .; J: TRBJ2-1; D: TRBD2; V: TRBV7-9; DNA: TGTGCCAGCAGCCCACCCCCCAGCGGGAGGTCCTACAATGAGCAGTTCTTC; CDR3: CASSPPPSGRSYNEQFF
size: .; J: TRBJ1-5; D: .; V: TRBV7-2; DNA: TGTGCCAGCAGCTTAGTGGCAGGGAGTAATCAGCCCCAGCATTTT; CDR3: CASSLVAGSNQPQHF
size: .; J: TRBJ1-2; D: TRBD1; V: TRBV20-1; DNA: TGCAGTGCCCCATCGACTCGGACAGGAGCTAACTATGGCTACACCTTC; CDR3: CSAPSTRTGANYGYTF
size: .; J: TRBJ2-1; D: .; V: TRBV4-3; DNA: TGCGCCAGCAGCCAAAGATTGGGACTCCCTGGCTACAATGAGCAGTTCTTC; CDR3: CASSQRLGLPGYNEQFF
size: once; J: TRBJ2-3; D: .; V: TRBV28; DNA: TGTGCCAGCAGTTTGCAGGACAGCACAGATACGCAGTATTTT; CDR3: CASSLQDSTDTQYF